Following are 5 T cell receptor beta chains from one sample sequenced in a study of blood T cells in healthy people across ages. The use of a sample-barcoded 5' primer and a J-beta primer mix characterized a second PCR of roughly 7 to 11 cycles. In TCRdb, the 5' RACE reads were re-called with MiXCR into one record per CDR3 protein. The table records about 1.5 million distinct CDR3 sequences, 35% to 45% of them present only once. The sequenced sample consisted of blood. The receptors come from a woman between 18 and 29 years old in good health.

DNA for the CDR3: TGTGCCAGCAGTGAAGAACAGGGGGTGTACCAAGAGACCCAGTACTTC. Amino acids: CASSEEQGVYQETQYF. The chain recombines TRBV2 with TRBJ2-5; 8 bases are shared with TRBD1. The CDR3 runs to 16 residues. Per germline, CDR1 SNHLY and CDR2 FYNNEI. Trimming cost V 1 base and J 0 bases; bases outside gene matches: 4.

In this sample, this clonotype turned up once. This may come from a read error, since a much larger clone is one base off. The chain recombines TRBV3-1 with TRBJ2-3; D gene unclear. The CDR3 covers 11 residues. CDR1 is LGHDT, CDR2 YNNKEL, per germline (reference sequence). Trimming removed 2 bases at V and 8 bases at J, with 5 bases between. CDR3 residues: CASSQSATQYF. CDR3 in DNA: TGTGCCAGCAGCCAATCAGCTACGCAGTATTTT.

The count of this clonotype is one. V gene TRBV4-2 combines with J gene TRBJ2-1; TRBD2 agrees at 10 bases. The CDR3 covers 15 residues. Trimming took 6 bases from V and 6 from J; bases not matched to a gene: 8. Germline CDR1 LGHNA, CDR2 YNFKEQ. Here the CDR3 DNA reads TGTGCCAGCAGTCCCAGCGGGGGGGCCGGCAATGAGCAGTTCTTC. Its translation: CASSPSGGAGNEQFF.

Ten or more counts support this clonotype. This chain connects TRBV29-1 to TRBJ2-1, with 7 bases fitting TRBD1. In germline, CDR1 is SQVTM, CDR2 ANQGSEA. The CDR3 sequence is 13 residues long. The V segment lost 7 bases and the J segment 5 bases; nucleotides outside the gene matches: 8. CDR3 sequence (DNA): TGCAGCGCTTGGGGACAGAATAACAATGAGCAGTTCTTC. Translated: CSAWGQNNNEQFF.

This sequence joins TRBV3-1 and TRBJ1-1, with 7 bases fitting TRBD1. Unmatched junction bases numbered 4, after V lost 0 bases and J lost 3 bases. There are 15 residues in the CDR3. Germline CDR1 and CDR2: LGHDT and YNNKEL (reference sequence). The CDR3 DNA reads as TGTGCCAGCAGCCAAGACGGAGACAGGGACACTGAAGCTTTCTTT. Its protein product is CASSQDGDRDTEAFF.